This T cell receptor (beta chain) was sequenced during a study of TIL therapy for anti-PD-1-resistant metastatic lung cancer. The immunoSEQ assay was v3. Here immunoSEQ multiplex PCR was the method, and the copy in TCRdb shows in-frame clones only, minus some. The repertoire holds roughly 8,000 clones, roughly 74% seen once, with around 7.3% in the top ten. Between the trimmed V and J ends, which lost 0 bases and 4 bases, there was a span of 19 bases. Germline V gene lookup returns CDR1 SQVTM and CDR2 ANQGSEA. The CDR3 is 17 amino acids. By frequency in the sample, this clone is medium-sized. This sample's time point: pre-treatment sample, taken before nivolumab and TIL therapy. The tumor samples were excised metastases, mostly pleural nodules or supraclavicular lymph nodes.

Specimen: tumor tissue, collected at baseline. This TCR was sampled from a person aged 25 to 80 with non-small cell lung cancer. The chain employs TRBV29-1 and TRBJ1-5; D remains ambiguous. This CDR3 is CSVEDLIDLVDNQPQHF. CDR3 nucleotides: TGCAGCGTTGAAGATCTGATAGACTTAGTTGATAATCAGCCCCAGCATTTT.